This T cell receptor (beta chain) was profiled in a study of OX40 agonist ivuxolimab in advanced cancers. Study-wide background: The dose-escalation cohort had hepatocellular carcinoma, melanoma, renal cell or head and neck cancer. Two patients with cutaneous melanoma and one with hepatocellular carcinoma, three in total, showed partial responses.

Concerning this clone: As yet, its antigen is unknown.

Points from the study as a whole: Some patients who did not respond also had low normalized T-cell clonal expansion.

Using immunoSEQ multiplex PCR, the repertoire was profiled, and TCRdb retains in-frame clones only, with some absent. The table shows about 47,000 clones, with around nine tenths occurring only once. The CDR3 contains 10 residues. V was clipped by 10 bases and J by 8 bases, with 8 bases between them. Germline CDR1 reads MNHNS; CDR2 reads SASEGT. The source was CD4+ or CD8+ T cells sorted from blood, collected in a trial of the OX40 agonist ivuxolimab. The receptor's source is an adult with an advanced solid tumor such as melanoma, head and neck, liver or kidney cancer. This chain connects TRBV6-1 to TRBJ2-2, with unresolved D. The CDR3 nucleotides read TGTGCCACCGGTACAGGGGAGCTGTTTTTT. It codes for CATGTGELFF.